The sequence of this T cell receptor beta chain was determined in a study of cytomegalovirus exposure and HLA in healthy donors. Germline V gene data show CDR1 as MNHNS and CDR2 as SASEGT. The CDR3 sequence is 13 residues long. Trimming at V came to 7 bases and at J to 3 bases, leaving 5 bases not matched to a gene. The PCR used 60 Vbeta and 13 Jbeta primers. Some clones are missing from TCRdb's copy, which holds only in-frame ones; the method was immunoSEQ multiplex PCR. The sample yields roughly 190,000 clones, roughly 90% seen once. This clone was counted between two and nine times. Its antigen remains unknown. Study-level findings and limits: CMV serostatus was the sole immune exposure information available.

The J gene is TRBJ1-2, the V gene TRBV6-1; 7 bases are a match to TRBD1. The sequencing sample was made of PBMCs. The origin of this receptor is a boy aged 2 to 10 in good health and CMV-seronegative. CDR3 DNA: TGTGCCAGCAATTTGGACAGGTACTATGGCTACACCTTC. Protein: CASNLDRYYGYTF.